Listed below are T cell receptor beta chains from one sample, sequenced in a study of T cells in Graves' hyperthyroidism and ophthalmopathy. TCRdb reprocessed the multiplex PCR reads with MiXCR, giving one entry per CDR3 protein. The sample records about 560,000 distinct CDR3 sequences, over 15% being singletons. Material for sequencing was blood. The receptors shown here come from a woman aged 18-35 years with Graves' hyperthyroidism. CDR3s include the opening cysteine and the closing phenylalanine or tryptophan. Each record gives: V gene, CDR3 protein.

v_call: TRBV20-1
cdr3_aa: CSARELGANYGYTF

v_call: TRBV10-2
cdr3_aa: CASSESDRSQETQYF

v_call: TRBV29-1
cdr3_aa: CSASDRDEQYF

v_call: TRBV6-1
cdr3_aa: CASSYTGVGMNTEAFF

v_call: TRBV10-3
cdr3_aa: CATGQGMDYGYTF

v_call: TRBV14
cdr3_aa: CASRKDAESSYNEQFF

v_call: TRBV7-3
cdr3_aa: CASSLDTYTEAFF

v_call: TRBV29-1
cdr3_aa: CSVSRASTDTQYF

v_call: TRBV5-4
cdr3_aa: CASSRRDRAVGEQYF

v_call: TRBV7-2
cdr3_aa: CASSLGGTGGTGELFF

v_call: TRBV6-5
cdr3_aa: CASSSSVDTIYF

v_call: TRBV20-1
cdr3_aa: CSAKGSNYGYTF

v_call: TRBV4-1
cdr3_aa: CASRRGGGREQFF

v_call: TRBV20-1
cdr3_aa: CSARDPDRGINEQFF

v_call: TRBV6-2/TRBV6-3
cdr3_aa: CASRRERRDTQYF

v_call: TRBV11-1
cdr3_aa: CASRSTGTYTEAFF